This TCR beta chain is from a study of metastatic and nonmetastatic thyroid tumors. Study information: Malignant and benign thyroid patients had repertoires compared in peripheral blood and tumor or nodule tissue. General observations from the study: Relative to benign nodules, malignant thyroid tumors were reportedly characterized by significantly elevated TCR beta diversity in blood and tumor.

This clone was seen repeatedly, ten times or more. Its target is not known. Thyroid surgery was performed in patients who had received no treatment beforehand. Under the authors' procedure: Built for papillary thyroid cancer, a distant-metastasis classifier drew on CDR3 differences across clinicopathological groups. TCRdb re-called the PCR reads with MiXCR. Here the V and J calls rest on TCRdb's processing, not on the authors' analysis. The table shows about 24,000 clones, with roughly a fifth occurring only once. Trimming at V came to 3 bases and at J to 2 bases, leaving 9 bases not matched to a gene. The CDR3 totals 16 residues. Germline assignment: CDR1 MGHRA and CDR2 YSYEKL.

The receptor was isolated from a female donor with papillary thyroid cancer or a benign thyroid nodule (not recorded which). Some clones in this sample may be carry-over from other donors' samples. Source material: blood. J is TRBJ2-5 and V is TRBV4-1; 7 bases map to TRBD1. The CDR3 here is CASSQPTGVGQETQYF. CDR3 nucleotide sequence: TGCGCCAGCAGCCAGCCCACAGGGGTTGGTCAAGAGACCCAGTACTTC.